Each of the 13 T cell receptor beta chains below was sequenced from the same sample in a study of cytomegalovirus exposure and HLA in healthy donors. Primers: 60 Vbeta forward and 13 Jbeta reverse. The data were produced by immunoSEQ multiplex PCR, yet TCRdb's version contains in-frame clones alone and is incomplete. The sample consists of about 89,000 clones, 67% of them appearing once. Sequenced input: PBMCs. The receptor source for this set is a man in his thirties or forties in good health and CMV-seronegative.

The CDR3 region has the DNA TGTGCCAGCTCACCACGAATAGCGACACCCGGAAATGAAAAACTGTTTTTT. Protein sequence: CASSPRIATPGNEKLFF. The chain uses TRBV18 and TRBJ1-4; D not certain. The germline V and J ends were trimmed by 1 base and 5 bases, with 17 bases remaining between them. The CDR3 totals 17 residues. Germline CDR1 is KGHSH and CDR2 is LQKENI.

This chain connects TRBV4-3 to TRBJ1-2, with TRBD1 identical over 8 bases. The CDR3 length is 14 residues. V trimming: 4 bases; J trimming: 6 bases; junction bases outside the gene matches: 7. Germline lookup yields CDR1 LGHNA and CDR2 YSLEER. For the CDR3, the DNA is TGCGCCAGCAGCCGCATAGGACAGGGCGATGGCTACACCTTC. Protein product: CASSRIGQGDGYTF.

V and J are TRBV16 and TRBJ2-2; no reliable D call. The CDR3 runs to 13 residues. Germline V lookup: CDR1 KGHSY, CDR2 FQNENV. Deletions cut 2 bases from V and 7 bases from J, with 8 bases between. The CDR3 region has the DNA TGTGCCAGCAGCCAAGGTACTGTCGGGGAGCTGTTTTTT. This codes for CASSQGTVGELFF.

This chain's CDR3 is CARGGQGSNQPQHF. The DNA of the CDR3 is TGTGCCAGGGGGGGACAGGGTAGCAATCAGCCCCAGCATTTT. This sequence joins TRBV2 and TRBJ1-5; TRBD1 aligns across 9 bases. CDR3 length: 14 residues. Germline V gene lookup returns CDR1 SNHLY and CDR2 FYNNEI. The V gene end was trimmed by 9 bases and the J gene end by 0 bases; junction bases not matched to a gene: 3.

This clone was counted once. This chain connects TRBV5-1 to TRBJ2-1; 9 bases are a match to TRBD1. Germline assignment: CDR1 SGHRS and CDR2 YFSETQ. The CDR3 covers 16 residues. The ends lost 0 bases at V and 6 bases at J; junction bases unmatched: 7. Here the CDR3 reads CASSLAATGGFNEQFF. As DNA, the CDR3 is TGCGCCAGCAGCTTGGCGGCGACAGGGGGGTTCAATGAGCAGTTCTTC.

The CDR3 DNA is TGTGCCAGCAGCTTATCAGTTGCGGGAGATATAAATGAGCAGTTCTTC. It is translated as CASSLSVAGDINEQFF. This sequence joins TRBV11-2 and TRBJ2-1; 7 bases match TRBD2. This CDR3 spans 16 amino acids. Germline CDR1 reads SGHAT; CDR2 reads FQNNGV. V shed 2 bases and J 7 bases; nucleotides not matched to a gene: 11.

This clone was counted only a few times. The chain links TRBV5-1 to TRBJ2-7, with D perhaps matching TRBD1 (5 bases). Trimming removed 3 bases at V and 0 bases at J, with 25 bases between. The CDR3 runs to 19 residues. Looked up from germline, CDR1 is SGHRS and CDR2 is YFSETQ. The CDR3 protein is CASSYLSGAFSTGSYEQYF. The CDR3 nucleotides are TGCGCCAGCAGCTACCTTTCTGGGGCCTTCTCTACGGGCTCCTACGAGCAGTACTTC.

The rearrangement joins TRBV5-4 to TRBJ1-2, with 8 bases matching TRBD1. The CDR3 is 15 amino acids. V gave up 4 bases and J gave up 3 bases; unmatched junction bases: 8. The germline CDR1 and CDR2 sequences are SGHNT and YYREEE (reference sequence). As DNA, the CDR3 is TGTGCCAGCAGCCAGAGAGACAGGGGCGACTATGGCTACACCTTC. Its protein is CASSQRDRGDYGYTF.

This clone was observed a few times. V and J are TRBV6-6 and TRBJ1-1; a weak D match, TRBD1 (6 bases). This CDR3 has 13 residues. The germline V gene encodes CDR1 MNHNY and CDR2 SVGAGI (reference sequence). Trimming removed 8 bases at V and 5 bases at J, with 15 bases between. The CDR3 DNA reads as TGTGCCAGCCGGCGGGGGGCGGGGACTGAAGCTTTCTTT. Residues: CASRRGAGTEAFF.

The chain has TRBV2 and TRBJ1-2; 10 nucleotides line up with TRBD1. V lost 5 bases to trimming and J lost 8 bases; unmatched junction nucleotides: 5. Germline CDR1 and CDR2: SNHLY and FYNNEI. There are 13 residues in the CDR3. The CDR3 nucleotides are TGTGCCAGCAGTCCTGACAGGGGGCGAGGCTACACCTTC. Encoded protein: CASSPDRGRGYTF.

The gene calls are TRBV7-9 and TRBJ2-5, with 7 bases fitting TRBD2. Germline V gene lookup returns CDR1 SEHNR and CDR2 FQNEAQ (reference sequence). CDR3 length: 16 amino acids. After removal of 5 bases from V and 4 bases from J, the junction contained 13 bases not matched to a gene. CDR3 sequence reads: CASSHSGGYLGETQYF. CDR3 in DNA: TGTGCCAGCAGCCACTCGGGGGGATATCTGGGAGAGACCCAGTACTTC.

The rearrangement uses TRBV5-4 and TRBJ1-5; a weak D match, TRBD1 (5 bases). V dropped 0 bases and J dropped 4 bases, with 11 bases sitting between them. CDR1 is SGHNT and CDR2 is YYREEE in the germline V gene (reference sequence). The CDR3 runs to 15 residues. CDR3 sequence reads: CASSLVGAGNQPQHF. Here the CDR3 DNA reads TGTGCCAGCAGCTTGGTTGGGGCTGGAAATCAGCCCCAGCATTTT. Using reference TRBV5-4 and TRBJ1-5 for the parts outside the CDR3, the full variable domain is ETGVTQSPTHLIKTRGQQVTLRCSSQSGHNTVSWYQQALGQGPQFIFQYYREEENGRGNFPPRFSGLQFPNYSSELNVNALELDDSALYLCASSLVGAGNQPQHFGDGTRLSIL.

There are a few counts of this clone. The J gene is TRBJ1-1, the V gene TRBV7-2, with 7 nucleotides matching TRBD1. V was pared by 5 bases and J by 5 bases, with 8 bases of the junction left unmatched. Germline CDR1 is SGHTA and CDR2 is FQGNSA. The CDR3 loop spans 14 amino acids. CDR3 loop: CASSIQGLGTEAFF. The DNA for the CDR3 is TGTGCCAGCAGCATACAGGGGTTGGGGACTGAAGCTTTCTTT.